This T cell receptor beta chain was profiled in a study of blood T cells in healthy people across ages. Trimming cost V 5 bases and J 4 bases, with 17 bases left between them. From germline, CDR1 is SGHTA and CDR2 FQGNSA. The CDR3 has 15 residues. This clonotype has a single count. A second PCR of roughly 7 to 11 cycles used a sample-barcoded 5' primer and a J-beta primer mix. Each CDR3 protein gets one entry after TCRdb re-called the 5' RACE reads with MiXCR. Among fewer than 950,000 distinct CDR3 sequences listed, about 55% were seen once. The receptor was derived from an elderly man in good health. The sequenced material came from blood. The gene calls are TRBV7-2 and TRBJ1-1; D might be TRBD1 (6 bases). This CDR3 reads CASSPPRQVGTEAFF. DNA for the CDR3: TGTGCCAGCAGCCCCCCGAGACAGGTGGGCACTGAAGCTTTCTTT.